Listed here are 9 T cell receptor beta chains from one sample, sequenced in a study of blood T cell repertoires in COVID-19. The assay was immunoSEQ multiplex PCR, and TCRdb's table has in-frame clones only and misses some. The table records approximately 250,000 clones, 85% of them present only once. Sequenced input: peripheral blood. The receptor set was obtained from a man aged 40-49 years with acute or convalescent COVID-19.

The CDR3 nucleotides are TGTGCCAGCGGGGGCGTTCGAGGCCCGTGGGATACGCAGTATTTT. This gives the protein CASGGVRGPWDTQYF. V usage is TRBV6-5 and J usage is TRBJ2-3; possible D gene TRBD1, 6 bases. Germline V gene lookup returns CDR1 MNHEY and CDR2 SVGAGI. This CDR3 spans 15 amino acids. V was pared by 8 bases and J by 6 bases, with 21 bases between.

The rearrangement joins TRBV5-4 to TRBJ1-6, with D perhaps matching TRBD1 (6 bases). The CDR3 loop spans 14 amino acids. CDR1 is SGHNT and CDR2 is YYREEE in the germline V gene (reference sequence). V was cut by 1 base and J by 8 bases, with 10 bases left in between. This chain's CDR3 is CASSLSGGHSPLHF. In nucleotides, the CDR3 is TGTGCCAGCAGCTTGTCGGGGGGGCATTCACCCCTCCACTTT.

This clone was counted once. The J gene is TRBJ2-6, the V gene TRBV28; 8 nucleotides align to TRBD1. The ends lost 8 bases at V and 0 bases at J; junction bases unmatched: 3. Germline V CDR1 and CDR2: MDHEN, SYDVKM. The CDR3 contains 15 residues. CDR3 sequence reads: CASGTGSSGANVLTF. The CDR3 region has the DNA TGTGCCAGCGGGACAGGCTCCTCTGGGGCCAACGTCCTGACTTTC. The full variable domain, with the rest looked up from reference TRBV28 and TRBJ2-6, is DVKVTQSSRYLVKRTGEKVFLECVQDMDHENMFWYRQDPGLGLRLIYFSYDVKMKEKGDIPEGYSVSREKKERFSLILESASTNQTSMYLCASGTGSSGANVLTFGAGSRLTVL.

This clone was detected ten times or more. The chain has TRBV10-3 and TRBJ2-7; TRBD1 matches at 12 bases. CDR3 size: 15 residues. V lost 6 bases to trimming and J lost 5 bases; unmatched junction nucleotides: 8. CDR1 ENHRY and CDR2 SYGVKD come from the germline V gene. CDR3 coding DNA: TGTGCCATCAGCGTCTCCGGGACAGGGGGCCACGAGCAGTACTTC. Protein sequence: CAISVSGTGGHEQYF.

The chain joins TRBV3-1 (or the pseudogene TRBV3-2) to TRBJ2-2; the match to TRBD2 covers 9 bases. Germline loops: CDR1 LGHDT, CDR2 YNNKEL (reference sequence). V shed 4 bases, J shed 8 bases, and the junction held 5 bases outside the gene matches. This CDR3 comprises 14 residues. The CDR3 loop reads CASSRDLAGGELFF. The DNA of the CDR3 is TGTGCCAGCAGCCGGGACCTAGCGGGGGGGGAGCTGTTTTTT.

The chain recombines TRBV29-1 with TRBJ1-5; the D is unclear. The CDR3 is made up of 11 amino acids. Germline CDR1 reads SQVTM; CDR2 reads ANQGSEA. The ends were cut back, 4 bases at V and 7 bases at J, with 8 bases in the middle. The CDR3 DNA reads TGCAGCGTTGGGGCCAACCAGCCCCAGCATTTT. Its protein product is CSVGANQPQHF.

This chain joins TRBV5-6 and TRBJ2-3; TRBD2 matches at 9 bases. Germline CDR1 is SGHDT and CDR2 is YYEEEE. With 2 bases clipped from V and 2 bases from J, the junction kept 6 bases outside the gene matches. The CDR3 is 16 amino acids. The CDR3 sequence is CASSLFSGGATDTQYF. In DNA, the CDR3 is TGTGCCAGCAGCTTATTTAGCGGGGGAGCCACAGATACGCAGTATTTT.

The chain carries TRBV5-1 and TRBJ2-7; TRBD1 agrees at 8 bases. Germline CDR1 reads SGHRS; CDR2 reads YFSETQ. V shed 4 bases, J shed 3 bases, and the junction held 3 bases outside the gene matches. The CDR3 totals 13 residues. The CDR3 loop reads CASSTTGDYEQYF. In DNA form, the CDR3 reads TGCGCCAGCAGCACGACAGGGGACTACGAGCAGTACTTC.

This rearrangement joins TRBV12-3 or TRBV12-4 to TRBJ1-2; 7 positions match TRBD1. With 5 bases clipped from V and 3 bases from J, the junction kept 3 bases outside the gene matches. This CDR3 has 13 amino acids. The CDR3 nucleotides read TGTGCCAGCAGTAATCAGGGGGACTATGGCTACACCTTC. Translating it yields CASSNQGDYGYTF.